This T cell receptor (beta chain) is from a study of neurological immune-mediated disorders. The sample holds many counts of this clonotype. Each CDR3 protein is one row after TCRdb ran MiXCR on the 5' RACE reads. The sample shows fewer than 50,000 distinct CDR3 sequences, more than 2% of them seen only once. Germline assignment: CDR1 LGHNA and CDR2 YSLEER. V was trimmed by 2 bases and J by 1 base, leaving 15 bases between them. The CDR3 totals 16 residues. The rearrangement links TRBV4-3 to TRBJ2-7; D might be TRBD2 (5 bases). The clonotype originates from a man aged 30 to 45 with multiple sclerosis. The specimen was PBMCs. CDR3: CASSQRLAGKSYEQYF. DNA of the CDR3: TGCGCCAGCAGCCAAAGATTGGCCGGGAAATCCTACGAGCAGTACTTC.